The 13 T cell receptor beta chains presented below share a single source sample, sequenced in a study of blood T cell repertoires in COVID-19. The data were produced by immunoSEQ multiplex PCR, yet TCRdb's version contains in-frame clones alone and is incomplete. The sample shows roughly 70,000 clones, around 90% of them seen only once. Sequenced material: peripheral blood. These receptors all stem from a woman of 80 years or more with active COVID-19.

The genes are TRBV6-6 and TRBJ1-2, with TRBD1 as a possible D gene (6 bases). Germline V gene lookup returns CDR1 MNHNY and CDR2 SVGAGI (reference sequence). With 6 bases removed from V and 2 bases from J, the gap between germline ends came to 10 bases. This CDR3 is built from 13 residues. The CDR3, as DNA: TGTGCCAGCAGAGGACAGACAAACTATGGCTACACCTTC. Its translation is CASRGQTNYGYTF.

The rearrangement uses TRBV5-1 and TRBJ1-1; 7 bases agree with TRBD1. Per the germline V gene, CDR1 is SGHRS and CDR2 is YFSETQ. Unmatched junction bases numbered 12, after V lost 5 bases and J lost 5 bases. This CDR3 is 15 amino acids long. CDR3 protein: CASSRKSNRGTEAFF. In DNA, the CDR3 is TGCGCCAGCAGTCGGAAGAGTAACAGGGGAACTGAAGCTTTCTTT.

The chain couples TRBV7-9 to TRBJ1-4; 11 nucleotides line up with TRBD1. The CDR3 contains 15 residues. The germline V gene encodes CDR1 SEHNR and CDR2 FQNEAQ (reference sequence). Trimming removed 10 bases from V and 2 bases from J; junction bases left unmatched: 6. Here the CDR3 reads CATSGTGGTNEKLFF. The CDR3 coding sequence is TGTGCCACGTCCGGGACAGGGGGGACTAATGAAAAACTGTTTTTT.

The chain has TRBV2 and TRBJ2-3; TRBD2 matches 11 bases. Germline V gene sequence: CDR1 SNHLY, CDR2 FYNNEI. The CDR3 is 18 amino acids. With 2 bases clipped from V and 2 bases from J, the junction kept 9 bases outside the gene matches. CDR3 nucleotide sequence: TGTGCCAGCAGTGAACCCCAACTAGCGGGAGAGTACACAGATACGCAGTATTTT. This encodes CASSEPQLAGEYTDTQYF.

This rearrangement joins TRBV5-1 to TRBJ2-2; 7 nucleotides line up with TRBD1. The CDR3 totals 16 residues. V was pared by 5 bases and J by 0 bases, with 7 bases of the junction left unmatched. The germline V gene encodes CDR1 SGHRS and CDR2 YFSETQ. The CDR3 region is CASSKGQNTNTGELFF. For the CDR3, the DNA is TGCGCCAGCAGTAAGGGACAGAATACGAACACCGGGGAGCTGTTTTTT.

The chain recombines TRBV7-2 with TRBJ2-7; D is perhaps TRBD2 (7 bases). The germline V gene encodes CDR1 SGHTA and CDR2 FQGNSA. Trimming removed 1 base at V and 6 bases at J, with 13 bases between. This CDR3 has 14 amino acids. This CDR3 is CASSLEGGGAEQYF. CDR3 DNA: TGTGCCAGCAGCTTAGAAGGTGGGGGGGCCGAGCAGTACTTC.

The chain links TRBV19 to TRBJ1-5; D call uncertain. The V gene's germline CDR1 is LNHDA and CDR2 SQIVND (reference sequence). Trimming shortened V by 3 bases and J by 7 bases, and 10 bases separated the two germline ends. The CDR3 is made up of 13 amino acids. For the CDR3, the DNA is TGTGCCAGTAGTATCGGCGGTACCCAGCCCCAGCATTTT. Amino acid sequence: CASSIGGTQPQHF.

This chain uses TRBV6-5 with TRBJ2-7; 8 bases agree with TRBD1. The ends lost 8 bases at V and 1 base at J; junction bases unmatched: 4. Germline V gives CDR1 MNHEY, CDR2 SVGAGI. The CDR3 extends over 13 amino acids. CDR3 residues: CASSRQGSYEQYF. The CDR3 nucleotides read TGTGCCAGCTCTCGACAGGGGTCCTACGAGCAGTACTTC.

The J gene is TRBJ1-1, the V gene TRBV9; D is perhaps TRBD1 (6 bases). There are 13 residues in the CDR3. Trimming cost V 4 bases and J 3 bases, with 10 bases left between them. Germline CDR1 and CDR2: SGDLS and YYNGEE. The DNA of the CDR3 is TGTGCCAGCAGCCAGACAGGCTACACTGAAGCTTTCTTT. It is translated as CASSQTGYTEAFF.

This clone was seen a handful of times. The rearrangement joins TRBV7-8 to TRBJ1-6; D remains unclear. Trimming took off 4 bases at V and 7 bases at J, with 8 bases between the two ends. From germline, CDR1 is SGHVS and CDR2 FQNEAQ. CDR3 length: 13 residues. CDR3 sequence reads: CASSSVRNSPLHF. The CDR3 DNA sequence: TGTGCCAGCAGCTCAGTGAGGAATTCACCCCTCCACTTT.

The gene calls are TRBV7-9 and TRBJ2-5; D perhaps matches TRBD1 (6 bases). Germline CDR1 is SEHNR and CDR2 is FQNEAQ (reference sequence). V was trimmed by 4 bases and J by 5 bases, leaving 14 bases between them. CDR3 length equals 14 residues. The CDR3 loop reads CASSSGQSRETQYF. The CDR3 DNA reads as TGTGCCAGCAGCTCCGGACAGAGCAGGGAGACCCAGTACTTC. The full variable domain, in which reference TRBV7-9 and TRBJ2-5 provide the parts outside the CDR3, is DTGVSQNPRHKITKRGQNVTFRCDPISEHNRLYWYRQTLGQGPEFLTYFQNEAQLEKSRLLSDRFSAERPKGSFSTLEIQRTEQGDSAMYLCASSSGQSRETQYFGPGTRLLVL.

The chain recombines TRBV6-2 or TRBV6-3 with TRBJ2-3, with 11 bases lining up with TRBD1. V trimming: 2 bases; J trimming: 2 bases; junction bases outside the gene matches: 0. This CDR3 region has 15 residues. Germline V lookup: CDR1 MNHEY, CDR2 SVGEGT. The DNA for the CDR3 is TGTGCCAGCAGTTACGGACAGGGGGCCACAGATACGCAGTATTTT. It translates to CASSYGQGATDTQYF.

The rearrangement uses TRBV4-1 and TRBJ1-3; TRBD1 agrees at 7 bases. Germline V gene lookup returns CDR1 MGHRA and CDR2 YSYEKL. J gave up 4 bases and V 4 bases, and 10 bases lay outside the gene matches. The CDR3 totals 16 residues. The CDR3 nucleotides are TGCGCCAGCAGCCCCCGGCCGACAGGGCTAGGAAACACCATATATTTT. This gives the protein CASSPRPTGLGNTIYF.